This T cell receptor beta chain was captured in a study of early T cells in non-severe SARS-CoV-2 infection. Using its own MiXCR run on the 5' RACE reads, TCRdb lists one record per CDR3 protein. The sample lists approximately 98,000 distinct CDR3 sequences; about 12% were seen once. This clonotype was seen only once. The CDR3 length is 14 residues. V was shortened by 4 bases and J by 3 bases, with 12 bases between the two germline ends. Germline-derived CDR1 and CDR2 are LGHNA and YNFKEQ. The sequenced material came from whole blood. The TCR originated in an adult who was a healthcare worker with PCR-confirmed SARS-CoV-2 infection or an uninfected control (not recorded which). V gene TRBV4-2 combines with J gene TRBJ1-2; D gene ambiguous. CDR3: CASSPGPGDYGYTF. The CDR3 DNA is TGTGCCAGCAGCCCTGGGCCGGGCGACTATGGCTACACCTTC.